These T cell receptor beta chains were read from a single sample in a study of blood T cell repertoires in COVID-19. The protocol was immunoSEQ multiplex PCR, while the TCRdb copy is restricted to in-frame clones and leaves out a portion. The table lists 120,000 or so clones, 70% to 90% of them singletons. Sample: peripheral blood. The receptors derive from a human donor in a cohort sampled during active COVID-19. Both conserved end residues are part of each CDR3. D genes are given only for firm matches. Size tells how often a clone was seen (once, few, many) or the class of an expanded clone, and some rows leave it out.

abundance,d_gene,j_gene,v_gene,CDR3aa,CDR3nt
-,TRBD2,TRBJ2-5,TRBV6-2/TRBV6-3,CASSRKPPSGEETQYF,TGTGCCAGCAGCCGTAAACCCCCTAGCGGGGAAGAGACCCAGTACTTC
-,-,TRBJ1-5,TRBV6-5,CASSYRVSQPQHF,TGTGCCAGCAGTTACCGGGTCAGCCAGCCCCAGCATTTT
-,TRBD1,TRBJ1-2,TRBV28,CASSNRGFLNYGYTF,TGTGCCAGCAGTAACAGGGGATTTCTCAACTATGGCTACACCTTC
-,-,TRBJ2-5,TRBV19,CASSIDLTTQYF,TGTGCCAGTAGTATAGATTTAACTACCCAGTACTTC
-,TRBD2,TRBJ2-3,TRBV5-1,CASSLSPQQASGNRPDTQYF,TGCGCCAGCAGCTTATCCCCTCAGCAGGCTAGCGGGAATAGGCCAGATACGCAGTATTTT
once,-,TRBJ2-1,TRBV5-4,CASSLWDGRGNEQFF,TGTGCCAGCAGCTTGTGGGACGGGAGAGGGAATGAGCAGTTCTTC
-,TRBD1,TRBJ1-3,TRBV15,CATSRTGGYTIYF,TGTGCCACCAGCAGGACAGGGGGATACACCATATATTTT
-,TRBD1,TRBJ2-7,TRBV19,CASSIGGTGGGYEQYF,TGTGCCAGTAGTATAGGAGGGACAGGGGGCGGTTACGAGCAGTACTTC
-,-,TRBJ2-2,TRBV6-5,CASSYDLPAGELFF,TGTGCCAGCAGTTACGATTTGCCGGCCGGGGAGCTGTTTTTT
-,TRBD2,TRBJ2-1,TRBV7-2,CASSSTLAGANPFF,TGTGCCAGCAGCTCTACCCTAGCGGGAGCGAATCCGTTCTTC
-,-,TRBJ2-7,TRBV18,CASSPGLGATGYEQYF,TGTGCCAGCTCACCAGGGCTAGGGGCCACTGGCTACGAGCAGTACTTC
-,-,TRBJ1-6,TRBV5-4,CASSPRQDYNSPLHF,TGTGCCAGCAGCCCCCGACAGGACTATAATTCACCCCTCCACTTT
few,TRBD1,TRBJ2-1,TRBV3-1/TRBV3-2,CASSQVISGTGGPSSYNEQFF,TGTGCCAGCAGCCAAGTCATCAGCGGGACAGGGGGGCCCAGCTCCTACAATGAGCAGTTCTTC
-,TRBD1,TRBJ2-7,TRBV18,CASSPKDRGRNEQYF,TGTGCCAGCTCACCAAAAGACAGGGGGCGAAACGAGCAGTACTTC
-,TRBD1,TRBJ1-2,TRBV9,CASSVAEAGGNYGYTF,TGTGCCAGCAGCGTAGCAGAGGCAGGGGGCAACTATGGCTACACCTTC
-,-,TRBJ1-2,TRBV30,CAWSLALPHGYTF,TGTGCCTGGAGTTTGGCCCTCCCCCATGGCTACACCTTC
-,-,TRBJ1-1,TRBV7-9,CASSLGSARTPLGGF,TGTGCCAGCAGCTTAGGGTCGGCCAGGACGCCCCTTGGAGGGTTT
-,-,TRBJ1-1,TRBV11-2,CASSSPRGRTEAFF,TGTGCCAGCAGCAGCCCTAGGGGGAGAACTGAAGCTTTCTTT
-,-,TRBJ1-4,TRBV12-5,CASGLAPDINEKLFF,TGTGCTAGTGGTTTGGCTCCCGACATAAATGAAAAACTGTTTTTT
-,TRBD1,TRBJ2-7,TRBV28,CASSPRTGGFEQYF,TGTGCCAGCAGTCCGAGGACAGGGGGCTTCGAGCAGTACTTC
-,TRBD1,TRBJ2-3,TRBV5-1,CASTEGQLHDTQYF,TGCGCCAGCACTGAGGGACAGCTTCATGATACGCAGTATTTT
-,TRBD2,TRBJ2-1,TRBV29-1,CSVGFGGGDEQFF,TGCAGCGTTGGGTTCGGGGGGGGCGATGAGCAGTTCTTC
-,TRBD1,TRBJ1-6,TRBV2,CASNRGRYNSPLHF,TGTGCCAGCAACAGGGGGCGCTATAATTCACCCCTCCACTTT
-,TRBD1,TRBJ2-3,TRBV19,CASSQSTGRTDTQYF,TGTGCCAGTAGTCAATCGACAGGGCGCACAGATACGCAGTATTTT
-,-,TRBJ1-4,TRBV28,CASTQVPNEKLFF,TGTGCCAGCACCCAGGTCCCTAATGAAAAACTGTTTTTT
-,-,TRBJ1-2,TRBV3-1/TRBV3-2,CASSQVDYGYTF,TGTGCCAGCAGCCAGGTAGACTATGGCTACACCTTC
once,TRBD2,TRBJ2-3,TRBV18,CASSPNSGAGGADTQYF,TGTGCCAGCTCACCAAATTCTGGAGCGGGGGGAGCAGATACGCAGTATTTT
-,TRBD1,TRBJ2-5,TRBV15,CATSSPGTAEETQYF,TGTGCCACCAGCAGCCCTGGGACAGCAGAAGAGACCCAGTACTTC
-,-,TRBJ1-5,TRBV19,CASTLGVGYQPQHF,TGTGCCAGTACCCTCGGGGTAGGATATCAGCCCCAGCATTTT
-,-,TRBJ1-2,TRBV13,CASSLTGYYGYTF,TGTGCCAGCAGCTTAACGGGTTACTATGGCTACACCTTC
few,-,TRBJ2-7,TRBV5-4,CASSKQDGEQYF,TGTGCCAGCAGCAAGCAAGATGGCGAGCAGTACTTC
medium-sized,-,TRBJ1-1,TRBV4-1,CASSQDDLMGGVDTEAFF,TGCGCCAGCAGCCAAGATGATCTTATGGGGGGGGTGGACACTGAAGCTTTCTTT
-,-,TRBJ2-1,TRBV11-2,CASSLVGRASSYNEQFF,TGTGCCAGCAGCTTAGTAGGGCGGGCCAGCTCCTACAATGAGCAGTTCTTC
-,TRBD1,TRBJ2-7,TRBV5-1,CASSGHRTGDYEQYF,TGCGCCAGCAGCGGACACCGGACAGGGGATTACGAGCAGTACTTC
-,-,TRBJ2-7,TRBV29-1,CSVVTTGSSYEQYF,TGCAGCGTCGTTACTACAGGGAGCTCCTACGAGCAGTACTTC
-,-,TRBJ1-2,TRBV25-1,CASSEWAGLPYGYTF,TGTGCCAGCAGTGAGTGGGCAGGCTTACCCTATGGCTACACCTTC
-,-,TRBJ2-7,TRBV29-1,CSVEDQGGGYEQYF,TGCAGCGTTGAAGATCAGGGGGGCGGCTACGAGCAGTACTTC
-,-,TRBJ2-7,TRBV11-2,CASSFVQGIREQYF,TGTGCCAGCAGCTTCGTTCAGGGTATTCGCGAGCAGTACTTC